Reported below is one TCR beta chain. The antigen remains undetermined. The CDR3 consists of 13 residues. Looked up from germline, CDR1 is LNHNV and CDR2 is YYDKDF (reference sequence). V was trimmed by 7 bases and J by 2 bases, leaving 11 bases between them. The data originate from a study of T-cell reconstitution after alpha-beta-depleted transplantation in children. Whole-study findings and limits: Day-60 TCRbeta diversity that was high in some patients was derived from surviving recipient T cells and thymic progenitors. Several hundred expanded graft clones reportedly were the source of alpha-beta T cells about two months after transplant. One year post-transplant, T-cell counts and diversity were largely derived from T cells produced anew.

The authors prepared the TCRbeta library with unique molecular identifiers. TCRdb reprocessed the PCR reads via MiXCR and lists one record per CDR3 protein. Found here are about 580,000 distinct CDR3 sequences, roughly 23% of them singletons; the top ten hold 11% to 15%. The chain carries TRBV15 and TRBJ2-5; D is perhaps TRBD1 (6 bases). The sequence was collected from a boy less than two years old who had a stem cell transplant for acute myeloid leukemia, so the T cells may come from the graft donor. Sequences were derived from PBMCs, mostly from graft donor cells, sampled 360 days after TCRalphabeta/CD19-depleted stem cell transplant. The CDR3 sequence is CATTGQSQETQYF. The CDR3 nucleotides read TGTGCCACCACAGGACAGTCTCAAGAGACCCAGTACTTC.